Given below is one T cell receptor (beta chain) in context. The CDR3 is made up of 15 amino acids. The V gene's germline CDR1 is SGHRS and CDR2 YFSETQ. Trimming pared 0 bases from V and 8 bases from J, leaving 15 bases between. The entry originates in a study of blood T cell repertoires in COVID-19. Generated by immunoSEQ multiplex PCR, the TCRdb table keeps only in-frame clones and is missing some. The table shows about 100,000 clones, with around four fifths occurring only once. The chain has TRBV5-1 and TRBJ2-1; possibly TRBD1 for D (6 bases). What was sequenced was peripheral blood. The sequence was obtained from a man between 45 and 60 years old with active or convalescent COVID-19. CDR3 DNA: TGCGCCAGCAGCTTGGCCCCTCGTGGGGGCGATGAGCAGTTCTTC. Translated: CASSLAPRGGDEQFF.